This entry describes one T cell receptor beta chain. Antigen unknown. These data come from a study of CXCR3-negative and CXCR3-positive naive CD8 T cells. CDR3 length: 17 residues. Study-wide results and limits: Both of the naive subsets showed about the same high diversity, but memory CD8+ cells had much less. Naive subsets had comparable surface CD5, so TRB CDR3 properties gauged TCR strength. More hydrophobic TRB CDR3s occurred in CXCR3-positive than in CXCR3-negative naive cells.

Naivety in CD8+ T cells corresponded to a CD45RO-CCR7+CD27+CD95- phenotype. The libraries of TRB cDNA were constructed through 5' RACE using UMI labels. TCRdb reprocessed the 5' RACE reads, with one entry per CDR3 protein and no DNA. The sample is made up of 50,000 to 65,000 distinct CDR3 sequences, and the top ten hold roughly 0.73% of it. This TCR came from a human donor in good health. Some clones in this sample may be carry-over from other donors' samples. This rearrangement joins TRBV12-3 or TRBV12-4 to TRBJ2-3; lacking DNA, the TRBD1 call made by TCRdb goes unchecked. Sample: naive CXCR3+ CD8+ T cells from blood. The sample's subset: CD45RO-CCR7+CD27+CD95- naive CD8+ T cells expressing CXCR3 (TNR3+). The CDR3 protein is CASSSTGGDKRTDTQYF.